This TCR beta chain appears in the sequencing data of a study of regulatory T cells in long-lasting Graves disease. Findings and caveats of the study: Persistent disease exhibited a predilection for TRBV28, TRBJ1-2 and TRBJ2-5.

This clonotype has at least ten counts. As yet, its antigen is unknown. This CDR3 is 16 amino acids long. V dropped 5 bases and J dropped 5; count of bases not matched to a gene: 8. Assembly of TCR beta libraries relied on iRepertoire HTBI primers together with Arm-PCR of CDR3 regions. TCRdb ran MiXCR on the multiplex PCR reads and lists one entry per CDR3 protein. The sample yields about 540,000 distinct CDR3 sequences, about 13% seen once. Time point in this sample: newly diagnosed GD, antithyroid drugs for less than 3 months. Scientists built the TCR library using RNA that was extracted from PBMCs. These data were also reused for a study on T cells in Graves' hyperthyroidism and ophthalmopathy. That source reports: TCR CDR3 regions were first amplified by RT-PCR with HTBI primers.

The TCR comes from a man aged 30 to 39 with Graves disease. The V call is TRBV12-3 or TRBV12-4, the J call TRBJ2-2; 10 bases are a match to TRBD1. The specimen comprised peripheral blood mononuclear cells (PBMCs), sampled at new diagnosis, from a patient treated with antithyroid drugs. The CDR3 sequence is CASSIPGQGRTGELFF. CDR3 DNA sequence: TGTGCCAGCAGTATACCGGGACAGGGGAGGACCGGGGAGCTGTTTTTT.